This T cell receptor beta chain appears in the sequencing data of a study of regulatory T cells in long-lasting Graves disease. Time point in this sample: newly diagnosed GD, antithyroid drugs for less than 3 months. Extracted RNA from PBMCs served as the source of the TCR library. This clonotype was seen ten or more times. CDR1 is SGHAT, CDR2 FQNNGV, per germline. V lost 2 bases to trimming and J lost 1 base; unmatched junction nucleotides: 0. The CDR3 is 14 amino acids. Arm-PCR of CDR3 regions with iRepertoire HTBI primers generated TCR beta libraries. Via MiXCR, TCRdb re-called the multiplex PCR reads, giving one row per CDR3 protein. Of 450,000 to 500,000 distinct CDR3 sequences listed, under 20% are singletons. A further study also used this sample, focusing on T cells in Graves' hyperthyroidism and ophthalmopathy.

The sample in question was peripheral blood mononuclear cells (PBMCs), obtained at new diagnosis, from a patient treated with antithyroid drugs. This TCR was sampled from a man in his forties with Graves disease. V is TRBV11-2 and J is TRBJ2-3; 7 nucleotides match TRBD1. For the CDR3, the DNA is TGTGCCAGCAGCTTACAGGGGGGCACAGATACGCAGTATTTT. Protein sequence: CASSLQGGTDTQYF.